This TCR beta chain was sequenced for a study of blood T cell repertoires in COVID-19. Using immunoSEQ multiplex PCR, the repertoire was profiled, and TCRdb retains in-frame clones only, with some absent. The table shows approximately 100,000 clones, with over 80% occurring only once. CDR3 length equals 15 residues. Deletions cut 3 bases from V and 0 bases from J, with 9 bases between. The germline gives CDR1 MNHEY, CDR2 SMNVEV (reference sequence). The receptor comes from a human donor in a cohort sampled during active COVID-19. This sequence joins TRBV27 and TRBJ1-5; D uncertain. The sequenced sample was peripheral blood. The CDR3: CASSLQAFSNQPQHF. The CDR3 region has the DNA TGTGCCAGCAGTTTGCAGGCCTTTAGCAATCAGCCCCAGCATTTT.